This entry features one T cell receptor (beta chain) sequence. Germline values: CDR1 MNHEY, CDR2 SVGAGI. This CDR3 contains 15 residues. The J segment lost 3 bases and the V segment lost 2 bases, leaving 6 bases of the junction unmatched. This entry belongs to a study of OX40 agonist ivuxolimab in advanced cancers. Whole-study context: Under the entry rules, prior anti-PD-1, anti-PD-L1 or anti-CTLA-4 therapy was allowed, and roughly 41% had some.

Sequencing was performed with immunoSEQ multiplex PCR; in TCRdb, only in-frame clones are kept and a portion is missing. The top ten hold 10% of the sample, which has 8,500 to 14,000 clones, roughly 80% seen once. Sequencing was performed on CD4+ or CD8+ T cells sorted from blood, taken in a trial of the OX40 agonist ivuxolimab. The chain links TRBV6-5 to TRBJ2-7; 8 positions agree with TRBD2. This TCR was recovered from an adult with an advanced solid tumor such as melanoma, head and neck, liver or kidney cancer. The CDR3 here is CASSYAGLGGYEQYF. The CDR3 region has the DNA TGTGCCAGCAGTTACGCGGGACTAGGGGGCTACGAGCAGTACTTC.